Listed below are T cell receptor beta chains from one sample, sequenced in a study of T cells after yellow fever vaccination. From the 5' RACE reads, TCRdb called clonotypes with MiXCR, one entry per CDR3 protein. This table has a few hundred thousand distinct CDR3 sequences, about 5% appearing once. The sample consisted of CD4+ T cells sorted from PBMCs, taken on the day of the yellow fever booster vaccination. These receptors were obtained from a man aged 18 to 29 who received the YFV17D yellow fever vaccine. Both conserved end residues are part of each CDR3. Each record gives: J gene, V gene, clone size, D gene, CDR3 DNA, CDR3 protein. The D gene is left open where the match is weak. The size entry is marked missing in some rows and otherwise reads once, few, many or a size class.

J: TRBJ2-3; V: TRBV7-2; size: .; D: .; DNA: TGTGCCAGCAGCGGACGGGGATCAGATACGCAGTATTTT; CDR3: CASSGRGSDTQYF
J: TRBJ1-2; V: TRBV7-2; size: many; D: .; DNA: TGTGCCAGCAGCACCCGCCGCGGGGGGGTCGATGGCTACACCTTC; CDR3: CASSTRRGGVDGYTF
J: TRBJ2-7; V: TRBV28; size: many; D: .; DNA: TGTGCCAGCAGGGACACCGGGATCCGGTTATCCTACGAGCAGTACTTC; CDR3: CASRDTGIRLSYEQYF
J: TRBJ2-7; V: TRBV10-3; size: few; D: .; DNA: TGTGCCATCAGTCAGGGGGGACGGCTCGGTGAGCAGTACTTC; CDR3: CAISQGGRLGEQYF
J: TRBJ2-1; V: TRBV11-2; size: few; D: TRBD1; DNA: TGTGCCAGCAGCAGGGACAGGGGTTCCAATGAGCAGTTCTTC; CDR3: CASSRDRGSNEQFF
J: TRBJ1-5; V: TRBV2; size: few; D: .; DNA: TGTGCCAGCAGTGAAGTTTCGGGGGGGAATCAGCCCCAGCATTTT; CDR3: CASSEVSGGNQPQHF
J: TRBJ2-7; V: TRBV6-1; size: few; D: .; DNA: TGTGCCAGCACCGGGACTGTCTCCTACGAGCAGTACTTC; CDR3: CASTGTVSYEQYF
J: TRBJ2-5; V: TRBV7-2; size: few; D: TRBD1; DNA: TGTGCCAGCAGCCGACAGGGAAGGGAGACCCAGTACTTC; CDR3: CASSRQGRETQYF
J: TRBJ1-6; V: TRBV29-1; size: .; D: TRBD1; DNA: TGCAGCGTTAGGACAGGGGCAAATTCACCCCTCCACTTT; CDR3: CSVRTGANSPLHF
J: TRBJ2-1; V: TRBV18; size: few; D: .; DNA: TGTGCCAGCTCACCACCGTTGGGCGGACGGACATTTGAAGGCTCCTACAATGAGCAGTTCTTC; CDR3: CASSPPLGGRTFEGSYNEQFF
J: TRBJ2-2; V: TRBV23-1; size: few; D: .; DNA: TGCGCCAGCAGACAGGGCGCCGGGGAGCTGTTTTTT; CDR3: CASRQGAGELFF
J: TRBJ2-7; V: TRBV12-3/TRBV12-4; size: .; D: .; DNA: TGTGCCAGCAGAAAGAGGTCTGGAAGCTCCTACGAGCAGTACTTC; CDR3: CASRKRSGSSYEQYF
J: TRBJ1-1; V: TRBV20-1; size: many; D: .; DNA: TGCAGTGCCCCGGATGGTAAGACTGAAGCTTTCTTT; CDR3: CSAPDGKTEAFF
J: TRBJ2-3; V: TRBV6-2/TRBV6-3; size: .; D: .; DNA: TGTGCCAGCAGTCACAGAATGGATACGCAGTATTTT; CDR3: CASSHRMDTQYF
J: TRBJ1-1; V: TRBV6-5; size: .; D: .; DNA: TGTGCCAGCACCGGGACTCTGAACACTGAAGCTTTCTTT; CDR3: CASTGTLNTEAFF
J: TRBJ2-5; V: TRBV24-1; size: few; D: .; DNA: TGTGCCACGGAGCGGAGTGAGACCCAGTACTTC; CDR3: CATERSETQYF
J: TRBJ2-3; V: TRBV20-1; size: many; D: .; DNA: TGCAGTGCTAGAGACCCATTGGTTAGCGGTCTCCAAGATACGCAGTATTTT; CDR3: CSARDPLVSGLQDTQYF
J: TRBJ1-3; V: TRBV20-1; size: .; D: .; DNA: TGCAGTGCTAGGCATCCTCGGGCGGGAGGAAACACCATATATTTT; CDR3: CSARHPRAGGNTIYF